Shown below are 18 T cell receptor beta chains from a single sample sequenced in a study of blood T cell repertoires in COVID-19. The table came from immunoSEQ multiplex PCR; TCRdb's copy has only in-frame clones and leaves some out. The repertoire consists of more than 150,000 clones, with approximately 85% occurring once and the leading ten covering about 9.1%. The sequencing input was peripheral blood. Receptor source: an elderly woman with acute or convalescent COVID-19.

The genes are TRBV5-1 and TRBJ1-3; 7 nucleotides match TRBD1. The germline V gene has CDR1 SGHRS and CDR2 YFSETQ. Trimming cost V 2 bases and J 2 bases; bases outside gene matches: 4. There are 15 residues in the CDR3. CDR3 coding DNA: TGCGCCAGCAGCTTACAGGGGTGGACTGGAAACACCATATATTTT. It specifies CASSLQGWTGNTIYF.

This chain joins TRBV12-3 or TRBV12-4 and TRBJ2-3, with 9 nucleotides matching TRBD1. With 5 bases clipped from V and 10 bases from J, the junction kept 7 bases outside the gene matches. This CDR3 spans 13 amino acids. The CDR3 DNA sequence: TGTGCCAGCAGTACGGGACAGGGCGTGCCGCAGTATTTT. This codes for CASSTGQGVPQYF.

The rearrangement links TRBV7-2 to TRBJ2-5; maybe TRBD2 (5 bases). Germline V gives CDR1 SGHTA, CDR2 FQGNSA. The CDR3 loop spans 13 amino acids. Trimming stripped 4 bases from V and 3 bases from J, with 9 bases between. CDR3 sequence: CASSSAREETQYF. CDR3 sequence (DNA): TGTGCCAGCAGCTCGGCGAGGGAAGAGACCCAGTACTTC. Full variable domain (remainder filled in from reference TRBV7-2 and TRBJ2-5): GAGVSQSPSNKVTEKGKDVELRCDPISGHTALYWYRQSLGQGLEFLIYFQGNSAPDKSGLPSDRFSAERTGGSVSTLTIQRTQQEDSAVYLCASSSAREETQYFGPGTRLLVL.

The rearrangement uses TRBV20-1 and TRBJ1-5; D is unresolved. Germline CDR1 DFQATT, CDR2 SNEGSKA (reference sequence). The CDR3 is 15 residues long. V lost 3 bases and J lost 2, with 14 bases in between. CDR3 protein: CSASNRNFGNQPQHF. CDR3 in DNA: TGCAGTGCTAGTAACAGAAACTTTGGCAATCAGCCCCAGCATTTT.

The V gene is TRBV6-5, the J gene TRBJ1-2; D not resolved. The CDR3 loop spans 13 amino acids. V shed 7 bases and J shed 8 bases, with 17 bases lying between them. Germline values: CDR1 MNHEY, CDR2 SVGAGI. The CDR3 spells CASTRSEGSGYTF. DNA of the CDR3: TGTGCCAGCACTCGAAGCGAGGGAAGCGGCTACACCTTC.

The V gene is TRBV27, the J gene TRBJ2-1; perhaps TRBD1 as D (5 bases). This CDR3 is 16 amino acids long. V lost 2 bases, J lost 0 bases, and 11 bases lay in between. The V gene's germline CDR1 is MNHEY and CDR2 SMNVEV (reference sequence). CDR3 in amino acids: CASSLKGPSSYNEQFF. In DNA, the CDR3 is TGTGCCAGCAGTTTAAAGGGGCCCAGCTCCTACAATGAGCAGTTCTTC.

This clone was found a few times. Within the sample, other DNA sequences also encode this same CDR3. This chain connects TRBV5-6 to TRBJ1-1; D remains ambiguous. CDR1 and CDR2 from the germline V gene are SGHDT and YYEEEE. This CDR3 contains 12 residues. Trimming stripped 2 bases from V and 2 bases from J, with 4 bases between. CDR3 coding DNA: TGTGCCAGCAGCTTCAGTAACACTGAAGCTTTCTTT. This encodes CASSFSNTEAFF.

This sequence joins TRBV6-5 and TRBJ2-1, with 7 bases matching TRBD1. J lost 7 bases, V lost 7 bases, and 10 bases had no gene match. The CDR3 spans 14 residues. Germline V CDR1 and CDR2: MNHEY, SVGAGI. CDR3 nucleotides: TGTGCCAGCACAAGGGGGCGCCATGGGAATGAGCAGTTCTTC. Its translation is CASTRGRHGNEQFF.

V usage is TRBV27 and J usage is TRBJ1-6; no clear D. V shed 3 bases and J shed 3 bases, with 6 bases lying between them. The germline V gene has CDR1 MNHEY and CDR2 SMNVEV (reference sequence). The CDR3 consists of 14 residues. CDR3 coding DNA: TGTGCCAGCAGTTTTCGGGACTATAATTCACCCCTCCACTTT. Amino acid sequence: CASSFRDYNSPLHF.

The CDR3 bases are TGCGCCAGCAGCCAATCCAGGGGTAGTGAAAAACTGTTTTTT. Translating gives CASSQSRGSEKLFF. The V gene is TRBV4-3, the J gene TRBJ1-4; TRBD1 is a possible D gene (6 bases). Trimming removed 2 bases from V and 7 bases from J, with 11 bases in between. Germline loops: CDR1 LGHNA, CDR2 YSLEER. The CDR3 has 14 amino acids.

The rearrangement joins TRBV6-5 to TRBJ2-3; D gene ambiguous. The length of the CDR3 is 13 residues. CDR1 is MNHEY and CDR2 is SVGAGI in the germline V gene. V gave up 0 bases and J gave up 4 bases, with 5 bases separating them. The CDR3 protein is CASSYSGSDTQYF. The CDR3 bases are TGTGCCAGCAGTTACTCGGGCTCAGATACGCAGTATTTT.

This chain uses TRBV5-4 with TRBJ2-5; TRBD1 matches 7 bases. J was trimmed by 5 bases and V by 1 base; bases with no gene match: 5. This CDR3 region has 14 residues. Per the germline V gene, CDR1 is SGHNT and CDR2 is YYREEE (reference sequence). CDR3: CASSLITGVETQYF. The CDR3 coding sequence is TGTGCCAGCAGCTTGATTACAGGGGTCGAGACCCAGTACTTC.

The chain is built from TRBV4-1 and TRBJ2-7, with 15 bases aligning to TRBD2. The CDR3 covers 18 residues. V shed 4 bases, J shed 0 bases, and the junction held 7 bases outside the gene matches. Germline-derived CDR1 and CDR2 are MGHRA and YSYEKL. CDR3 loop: CASSLGLAGGQSSYEQYF. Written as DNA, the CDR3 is TGCGCCAGCAGCCTGGGACTAGCGGGAGGCCAAAGCTCCTACGAGCAGTACTTC.

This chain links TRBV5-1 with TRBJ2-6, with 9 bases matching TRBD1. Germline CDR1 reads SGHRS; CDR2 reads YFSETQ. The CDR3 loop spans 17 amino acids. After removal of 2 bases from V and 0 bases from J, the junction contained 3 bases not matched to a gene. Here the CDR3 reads CASSLQGATSGANVLTF. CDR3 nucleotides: TGCGCCAGCAGCTTACAGGGGGCCACCTCTGGGGCCAACGTCCTGACTTTC.

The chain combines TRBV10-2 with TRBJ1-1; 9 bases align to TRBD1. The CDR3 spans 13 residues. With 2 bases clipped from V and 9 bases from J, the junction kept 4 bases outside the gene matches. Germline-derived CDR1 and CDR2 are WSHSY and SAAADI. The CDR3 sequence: CASSEPGQGKAFF. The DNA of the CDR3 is TGCGCCAGCAGTGAGCCGGGACAGGGAAAAGCTTTCTTT.

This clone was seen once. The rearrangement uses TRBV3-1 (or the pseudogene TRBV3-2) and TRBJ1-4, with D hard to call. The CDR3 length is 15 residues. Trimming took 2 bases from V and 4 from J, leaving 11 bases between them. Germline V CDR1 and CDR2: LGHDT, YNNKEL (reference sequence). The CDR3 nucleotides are TGTGCCAGCAGCCAACGAGCGTCGTTTAATGAAAAACTGTTTTTT. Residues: CASSQRASFNEKLFF.

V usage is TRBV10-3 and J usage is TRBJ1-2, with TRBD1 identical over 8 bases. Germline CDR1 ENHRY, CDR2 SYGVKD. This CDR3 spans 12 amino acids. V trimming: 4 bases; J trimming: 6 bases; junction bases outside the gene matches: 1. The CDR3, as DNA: TGTGCCATCAGTGTGGACAGGGATGGCTACACCTTC. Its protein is CAISVDRDGYTF.

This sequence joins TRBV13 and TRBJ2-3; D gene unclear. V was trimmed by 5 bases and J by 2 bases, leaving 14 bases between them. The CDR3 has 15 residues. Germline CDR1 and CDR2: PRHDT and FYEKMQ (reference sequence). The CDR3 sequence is CASSPARPTTDTQYF. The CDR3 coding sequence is TGTGCCAGCAGCCCCGCCAGGCCTACCACAGATACGCAGTATTTT.